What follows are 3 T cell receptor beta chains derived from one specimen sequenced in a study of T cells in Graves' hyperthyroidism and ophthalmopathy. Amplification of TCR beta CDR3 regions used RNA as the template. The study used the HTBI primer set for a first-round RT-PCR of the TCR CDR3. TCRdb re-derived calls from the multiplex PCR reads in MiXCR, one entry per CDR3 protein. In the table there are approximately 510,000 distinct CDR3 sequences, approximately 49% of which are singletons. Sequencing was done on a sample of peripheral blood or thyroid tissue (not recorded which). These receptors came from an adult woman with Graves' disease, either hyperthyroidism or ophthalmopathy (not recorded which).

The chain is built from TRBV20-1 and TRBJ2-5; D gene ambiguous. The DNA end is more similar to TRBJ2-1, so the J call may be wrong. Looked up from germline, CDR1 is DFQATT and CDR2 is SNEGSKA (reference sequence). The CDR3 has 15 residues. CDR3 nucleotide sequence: TGCAGTGCCCCCAGGTCGTTGGAGCGCCACGATGAGCAGTTCTTC. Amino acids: CSAPRSLERHDEQFF.

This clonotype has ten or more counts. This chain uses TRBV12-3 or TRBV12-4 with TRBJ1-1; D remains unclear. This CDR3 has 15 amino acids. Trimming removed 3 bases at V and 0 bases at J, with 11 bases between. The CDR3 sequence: CASSFQASMNTEAFF. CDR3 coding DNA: TGTGCCAGCAGTTTTCAGGCCTCGATGAACACTGAAGCTTTCTTT.

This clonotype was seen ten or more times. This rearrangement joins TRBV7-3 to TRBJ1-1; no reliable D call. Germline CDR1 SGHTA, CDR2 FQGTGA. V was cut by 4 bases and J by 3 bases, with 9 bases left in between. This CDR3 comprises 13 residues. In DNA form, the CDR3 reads TGTGCCAGCAGCTCGACCCGGGACACTGAAGCTTTCTTT. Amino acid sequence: CASSSTRDTEAFF.